This paragraph covers one T cell receptor beta chain sequence. This sample is drawn from a study of breast tumors, draining lymph nodes, adjacent tissues. CDR1 ENHRY and CDR2 SYGVKD come from the germline V gene. With 7 bases removed from V and 2 bases from J, the gap between germline ends came to 15 bases. The CDR3 totals 14 residues. TCRdb independently ran MiXCR on the multiplex PCR reads; one entry per CDR3 protein. The data show about 14,000 distinct CDR3 sequences, around 58% seen once. This chain links TRBV10-3 with TRBJ2-7, with D possibly TRBD1 on 7 matching bases. This clonotype was sampled from a female donor with breast cancer. Some clones in this sample may be carry-over from other donors' samples. The sequencing input was tumor-adjacent breast tissue. The DNA of the CDR3 is TGTGCCATCACCTTGTCAGGGGGGACCTACGAGCAGTACTTC. Translated: CAITLSGGTYEQYF.